This T cell receptor beta chain was captured in a study of CD8+ T cells in alopecia areata. Study overall: The study gave treated patients oral tofacitinib at 5 to 10 mg twice daily.

Study-level points and caveats: For lesional scalp, especially alopecia totalis/universalis, clonality was higher than in normal scalp. Among patients, TCR sharing was less clear than in mice, a difference possibly due in part to HLA diversity in the patient population.

A few counts support this clone. No antigen is known for it. Investigators isolated RNA and reverse transcribed it into cDNA to act as the sequencing template. Measured with immunoSEQ multiplex PCR; TCRdb has only the in-frame clones, and not every one. Here the sample spans some 170,000 clones, just over 65% being singletons. This material consisted of CD8+ T cells sorted from blood, taken at week 0. This TCR came from a human donor with alopecia areata.

The CDR3 nucleotides are TGTGCCTGGAGCCCTGGAGGGGTCAACGAGCAGTACTTC. Its protein product is CAWSPGGVNEQYF. This chain joins TRBV30 and TRBJ2-7; a possible D gene is TRBD2 (6 bases). CDR1 and CDR2 from the germline V gene are GTSNPN and SVGIG (reference sequence). V was cut by 3 bases and J by 5 bases, with 14 bases left in between. CDR3 length equals 13 residues.